These 29 T cell receptor beta chains originate from one sample sequenced in a study of blood T cell repertoires in COVID-19. TCRdb keeps only in-frame clones here, not all; method: immunoSEQ multiplex PCR. The sample carries roughly 250,000 clones, 75% to 90% recorded once. Sequences were obtained from PBMCs or T cells enriched from blood (not recorded which). The receptor set was obtained from a woman aged 40 to 50 who had been exposed to COVID-19.

In regard to this clone: Mismatch with germline at one junction end may stem from a read error. The chain joins TRBV3-1 (or the pseudogene TRBV3-2) to TRBJ2-3; 9 bases match TRBD2. The CDR3 totals 12 residues. CDR1 and CDR2 from the germline V gene are LGHDT and YNNKEL (reference sequence). The CDR3 coding sequence is TGTGCCAGCAGCCTGGGGGGACTAGCTATGCATTTT. It yields the protein CASSLGGLAMHF.

V gene TRBV5-4 combines with J gene TRBJ1-1, with D possibly TRBD1 on 6 matching bases. V was shortened by 4 bases and J by 1 base, with 11 bases between the two germline ends. The CDR3 has 14 residues. Germline values: CDR1 SGHNT, CDR2 YYREEE (reference sequence). CDR3 in DNA: TGTGCCAGCAGCCGGGACACCCGGAACACTGAAGCTTTCTTT. This codes for CASSRDTRNTEAFF. The variable domain in full, with the rest retrieved from reference TRBV5-4 and TRBJ1-1, is ETGVTQSPTHLIKTRGQQVTLRCSSQSGHNTVSWYQQALGQGPQFIFQYYREEENGRGNFPPRFSGLQFPNYSSELNVNALELDDSALYLCASSRDTRNTEAFFGQGTRLTVV.

The gene calls are TRBV2 and TRBJ1-5; 8 positions match TRBD1. Germline trimming cut 8 bases from V and 3 bases from J; bases unmatched to any gene: 6. Per germline, CDR1 SNHLY and CDR2 FYNNEI. The length of the CDR3 is 14 residues. In nucleotides, the CDR3 is TGTGCCAGCTCCGGGACAGGCATCAATCAGCCCCAGCATTTT. Residues: CASSGTGINQPQHF.

The chain couples TRBV2 to TRBJ2-1, with 10 bases aligning to TRBD2. The V gene end was trimmed by 6 bases and the J gene end by 6 bases; junction bases not matched to a gene: 5. Germline V gene lookup returns CDR1 SNHLY and CDR2 FYNNEI. This CDR3 region has 14 residues. The CDR3 DNA reads TGTGCCAGCAGGTGGTCTAGCGGGGGCAATGAGCAGTTCTTC. Protein: CASRWSSGGNEQFF.

The rearrangement uses TRBV5-1 and TRBJ2-7, with TRBD1 matching 9 bases. Germline loops: CDR1 SGHRS, CDR2 YFSETQ. V was pared by 4 bases and J by 3 bases, with 5 bases of the junction left unmatched. The CDR3 length is 14 residues. The CDR3 here is CASSEPGQGYEQYF. In DNA form, the CDR3 reads TGCGCCAGCAGCGAGCCGGGACAGGGCTACGAGCAGTACTTC.

This chain uses TRBV6-2 or TRBV6-3 with TRBJ2-5, with a tentative D call TRBD2 (5 bases). The V gene lost 6 bases and the J gene lost 1 base, with 18 bases spanning the gap. The CDR3 sequence is 16 residues long. Germline lookup yields CDR1 MNHEY and CDR2 SVGEGT. Here the CDR3 DNA reads TGTGCCAGCAGCCCCGAGGGCAGCTTCCTCCAAGAGACCCAGTACTTC. Its translation: CASSPEGSFLQETQYF.

V is TRBV4-3 and J is TRBJ1-2, with D possibly matching TRBD1 (5 bases). This CDR3 has 14 residues. From germline, CDR1 is LGHNA and CDR2 YSLEER. V lost 0 bases to trimming and J lost 3 bases, with 8 bases between them. In DNA, the CDR3 is TGCGCCAGCAGCCAAGACAGGGCATACTATGGCTACACCTTC. It specifies CASSQDRAYYGYTF.

The chain recombines TRBV28 with TRBJ1-5; D possibly corresponds to TRBD1 (6 bases). CDR3 length: 16 residues. V shed 5 bases and J shed 5 bases, with 19 bases lying between them. Germline CDR1 is MDHEN and CDR2 is SYDVKM. CDR3 bases: TGTGCCAGCAGTACTCGGAACAGGGTCATCCATCAGCCCCAGCATTTT. This encodes CASSTRNRVIHQPQHF.

This chain connects TRBV6-6 to TRBJ1-2, with D unclear. V was cut by 2 bases and J by 8 bases, with 18 bases left in between. CDR3 size: 15 residues. The germline gives CDR1 MNHNY, CDR2 SVGAGI (reference sequence). CDR3 residues: CASSYPTLGGSGYTF. Here the CDR3 DNA reads TGTGCCAGCAGTTACCCCACCCTTGGAGGGTCAGGCTACACCTTC.

The rearrangement joins TRBV4-3 to TRBJ2-4; D may be TRBD2 (5 bases). CDR1 is LGHNA and CDR2 is YSLEER in the germline V gene. The V end was cut by 0 bases, the J end by 3 bases, with 9 bases between. This CDR3 has 15 residues. The CDR3 here is CASSQDSGYKNIQYF. The CDR3, as DNA: TGCGCCAGCAGCCAAGATTCGGGATACAAAAACATTCAGTACTTC.

The chain employs TRBV11-2 and TRBJ2-2; no clear D gene. The CDR3 runs 14 residues. The germline V and J ends were trimmed by 0 bases and 5 bases, with 7 bases remaining between them. From germline, CDR1 is SGHAT and CDR2 FQNNGV. CDR3 region: CASSLDRRTGELFF. The CDR3 nucleotides read TGTGCCAGCAGCTTAGACAGGCGAACCGGGGAGCTGTTTTTT.

V gene TRBV19 combines with J gene TRBJ1-1, with TRBD1 matching 7 bases. Germline CDR1 and CDR2: LNHDA and SQIVND (reference sequence). CDR3 length equals 14 residues. V was clipped by 5 bases and J by 0 bases; unmatched bases: 3. In nucleotides, the CDR3 is TGTGCCAGTAGTCACAGGGGTATGAACACTGAAGCTTTCTTT. This translates into CASSHRGMNTEAFF.

The chain carries TRBV30 and TRBJ2-1, with 7 bases aligning to TRBD2. This CDR3 comprises 15 residues. V lost 1 base and J lost 3; bases outside the gene matches: 6. From germline, CDR1 is GTSNPN and CDR2 SVGIG (reference sequence). CDR3 sequence reads: CAWSEEGGGYNEQFF. The CDR3 nucleotides are TGTGCCTGGAGTGAGGAAGGCGGGGGCTACAATGAGCAGTTCTTC. Using reference TRBV30 and TRBJ2-1 for the parts outside the CDR3, the full variable domain is SQTIHQWPATLVQPVGSPLSLECTVEGTSNPNLYWYRQAAGRGLQLLFYSVGIGQISSEVPQNLSASRPQDRQFILSSKKLLLSDSGFYLCAWSEEGGGYNEQFFGPGTRLTVL.

The gene calls are TRBV28 and TRBJ2-7; no reliable D call. The CDR3 runs 10 residues. Trimming stripped 5 bases from V and 3 bases from J, with 2 bases between. The germline gives CDR1 MDHEN, CDR2 SYDVKM. CDR3 sequence reads: CASSRYEQYF. CDR3 DNA sequence: TGTGCCAGCAGTCGCTACGAGCAGTACTTC.

This clone was seen just once. The V and J genes are TRBV4-2 and TRBJ2-5; 7 nucleotides match TRBD1. The V gene end was trimmed by 1 base and the J gene end by 5 bases; junction bases not matched to a gene: 13. This CDR3 is built from 17 residues. Germline V lookup: CDR1 LGHNA, CDR2 YNFKEQ. CDR3 residues: CASSQVGRDSSGETQYF. The CDR3 nucleotides read TGTGCCAGCAGCCAAGTGGGCCGGGACAGCAGTGGGGAGACCCAGTACTTC.

The CDR3 loop reads CASSELISRDRGSHEQYF. For the CDR3, the DNA is TGTGCCAGCAGTGAACTCATCTCTAGGGACAGGGGATCTCACGAGCAGTACTTC. The chain joins TRBV6-1 to TRBJ2-7, with 10 bases that match TRBD1. The V and J ends lost 2 bases and 5 bases, in that order; junction bases with no gene match: 15. This CDR3 has 18 amino acids. From germline, CDR1 is MNHNS and CDR2 SASEGT.

The CDR3 DNA follows: TGCGCCAGCAGCCGAGACAGGAGGACTAGCGGGGGATACGAGCAGTACTTC. Its translation: CASSRDRRTSGGYEQYF. The chain couples TRBV4-1 to TRBJ2-7; TRBD2 matches at 13 bases. The V gene end was trimmed by 4 bases and the J gene end by 4 bases; junction bases not matched to a gene: 10. The germline gives CDR1 MGHRA, CDR2 YSYEKL. The CDR3 is 17 residues long.

Remarks on this clone: Germline is not matched at one junction end, which may reflect a read error. The CDR3 DNA sequence: TGTGCCAGCACCCAAACAGGTTACAATGAGCAGTTCTTC. It translates to CASTQTGYNEQFF. The V and J genes are TRBV3-1 (or the pseudogene TRBV3-2) and TRBJ2-1, with D tentatively TRBD1 (5 bases). CDR3 size: 13 residues. CDR1 is LGHDT, CDR2 YNNKEL, per germline (reference sequence).

This clone was recorded only once. V usage is TRBV25-1 and J usage is TRBJ1-2, with D hard to call. The CDR3 runs 13 residues. V was shortened by 7 bases and J by 4 bases, with 13 bases between the two germline ends. Per the germline V gene, CDR1 is MGHDK and CDR2 is SYGVNS. The CDR3 nucleotides are TGTGCCAGCATGCGATCAGGAATCTATGGCTACACCTTC. Its translation is CASMRSGIYGYTF.

The genes are TRBV7-2 and TRBJ2-1, with 11 bases fitting TRBD1. Germline V lookup: CDR1 SGHTA, CDR2 FQGNSA. The V segment lost 0 bases and the J segment 7 bases; nucleotides outside the gene matches: 2. The CDR3 spans 15 residues. Here the CDR3 reads CASSLAGQGANEQFF. The CDR3 DNA reads as TGTGCCAGCAGCTTAGCTGGACAGGGGGCTAATGAGCAGTTCTTC.

This chain joins TRBV3-1 (or the pseudogene TRBV3-2) and TRBJ2-3; D perhaps matches TRBD1 (7 bases). Deletions cut 4 bases from V and 5 bases from J, with 16 bases between. Germline V gene data show CDR1 as LGHDT and CDR2 as YNNKEL (reference sequence). This CDR3 comprises 15 residues. As DNA, the CDR3 is TGTGCCAGCAGCCCGGGTGGAGGGGGCGGAGATACGCAGTATTTT. Translated, it gives CASSPGGGGGDTQYF.

The rearrangement joins TRBV7-3 to TRBJ2-6, with a possible D match to TRBD1 (6 bases). Germline-derived CDR1 and CDR2 are SGHTA and FQGTGA. V lost 7 bases to trimming and J lost 0 bases, with 7 bases between them. CDR3 size: 14 residues. The CDR3 sequence: CASKQGSGANVLTF. The CDR3 region has the DNA TGTGCCAGCAAACAGGGCTCTGGGGCCAACGTCCTGACTTTC.

CDR3 loop: CASTSFGQGGRRGYTF. DNA for the CDR3: TGTGCCAGCACCTCGTTCGGACAGGGAGGACGTCGAGGCTACACCTTC. J is TRBJ1-2 and V is TRBV11-2, with 8 bases fitting TRBD1. The CDR3 loop spans 16 amino acids. J lost 8 bases, V lost 7 bases, and 18 bases had no gene match. Germline loops: CDR1 SGHAT, CDR2 FQNNGV. The variable domain in full, completed from reference TRBV11-2 and TRBJ1-2, reads EAGVAQSPRYKIIEKRQSVAFWCNPISGHATLYWYQQILGQGPKLLIQFQNNGVVDDSQLPKDRFSAERLKGVDSTLKIQPAKLEDSAVYLCASTSFGQGGRRGYTFGSGTRLTVV.

The V and J genes are TRBV19 and TRBJ1-5; weak D call: TRBD1 (5 bases). CDR1 is LNHDA, CDR2 SQIVND, per germline (reference sequence). This CDR3 has 15 amino acids. Trimming left V 3 bases short and J 1 base short, with 10 bases between. CDR3 in amino acids: CASSMTVNSNQPQHF. Here the CDR3 DNA reads TGTGCCAGTAGTATGACAGTTAACAGCAATCAGCCCCAGCATTTT.

In DNA, the CDR3 is TGTGCCAGCAGCTTAGCCCAGGGGATTAATCAGCCCCAGCATTTT. It specifies CASSLAQGINQPQHF. The V call is TRBV7-2, the J call TRBJ1-5; tentatively, D is TRBD1 (6 bases). V was pared by 0 bases and J by 4 bases, with 10 bases between. In germline, CDR1 is SGHTA, CDR2 FQGNSA. There are 15 residues in the CDR3.

The gene calls are TRBV3-1 (or the pseudogene TRBV3-2) and TRBJ2-1; 9 nucleotides agree with TRBD2. J gave up 9 bases and V 1 base, and 10 bases lay outside the gene matches. CDR3 length equals 16 residues. The germline V gene has CDR1 LGHDT and CDR2 YNNKEL (reference sequence). CDR3 sequence reads: CASSQVSAGGRVEQFF. The DNA of the CDR3 is TGTGCCAGCAGCCAAGTTTCAGCGGGAGGTCGGGTTGAGCAGTTCTTC.

Turning to this clone: Other DNA sequences from this sample encode an identical CDR3 as well. The V gene is TRBV30, the J gene TRBJ1-2; D unclear. This CDR3 is built from 12 residues. The ends were cut back, 1 base at V and 5 bases at J, with 8 bases in the middle. Germline V gives CDR1 GTSNPN, CDR2 SVGIG (reference sequence). The CDR3 here is CAWSGGAYGYTF. For the CDR3, the DNA is TGTGCCTGGAGTGGAGGTGCTTATGGCTACACCTTC.

V usage is TRBV29-1 and J usage is TRBJ1-1; no clear D. V dropped 7 bases and J dropped 4 bases, with 10 bases sitting between them. Germline V gene sequence: CDR1 SQVTM, CDR2 ANQGSEA. CDR3 size: 11 residues. The CDR3 loop is CSARQVTEAFF. The DNA of the CDR3 is TGCAGCGCCCGGCAGGTCACTGAAGCTTTCTTT. Full variable domain (missing parts from reference TRBV29-1 and TRBJ1-1): SAVISQKPSRDICQRGTSLTIQCQVDSQVTMMFWYRQQPGQSLTLIATANQGSEATYESGFVIDKFPISRPNLTFSTLTVSNMSPEDSSIYLCSARQVTEAFFGQGTRLTVV.

The rearrangement joins TRBV7-2 to TRBJ2-3; 13 bases match TRBD2. CDR1 and CDR2 (germline): SGHTA, FQGNSA. This CDR3 has 18 residues. Losses at the gene ends were 4 bases for V and 4 bases for J; bases not matched to a gene: 11. The CDR3 nucleotides read TGTGCCAGCAGCTCCCTTCTACTAGCGGGAGGGCCACCAGATACGCAGTATTTT. It codes for CASSSLLLAGGPPDTQYF.